This is a list of T cell receptor beta chains from one sample in a study of T cells in Graves' hyperthyroidism and ophthalmopathy. Each CDR3 protein gets one entry after TCRdb re-called the multiplex PCR reads with MiXCR. The sample carries roughly 240,000 distinct CDR3 sequences, around 26% recorded once. The specimen sequenced was blood. The receptors originated from a woman in her thirties or forties with Graves' ophthalmopathy. The conserved cysteine and the conserved F or W are not part of the CDR3 here. Some rows have no size entry. The others give once, few or many, or a class for an expanded clone.

TRBJ2-1 | many | TRBV12-3/TRBV12-4 | ASSFPWTSDNEQF
TRBJ2-7 | few | TRBV4-2 | ASSPGTSGIYGSERY
TRBJ1-2 | many | TRBV6-1 | ASSARTLYGYT
TRBJ2-2 | . | TRBV12-3/TRBV12-4 | ASTRGGGGTGELF
TRBJ1-1 | many | TRBV10-3 | AISESPGQPSNTEAF
TRBJ1-5 | . | TRBV7-8 | ASSLGTTVNQPQH
TRBJ2-7 | . | TRBV11-2 | ASSLSTGDSYEQY
TRBJ2-5 | . | TRBV7-2 | ASSMGLSGGETQY
TRBJ1-2 | many | TRBV28 | ASSTGGAGYGYT
TRBJ1-2 | many | TRBV28 | ASSPPDIPNYGYT
TRBJ1-6 | . | TRBV2 | ARGDNHNSPLH
TRBJ2-7 | few | TRBV6-1 | ASLGRDYEQY
TRBJ2-1 | many | TRBV11-2 | ASSVDIAGAEQF
TRBJ2-7 | . | TRBV6-5 | ASSYSGGGDYEQY
TRBJ2-1 | many | TRBV6-1 | ASRPVAGGQGEQF
TRBJ2-2 | many | TRBV15 | ATNVAGPGELF
TRBJ2-2 | . | TRBV28 | ASKGTEDTGELF
TRBJ2-7 | many | TRBV28 | ASSIRTGAASRQYEQY
TRBJ1-2 | many | TRBV28 | ASSLTNNYGYT
TRBJ1-5 | many | TRBV28 | ASSPGARQPQH
TRBJ2-2 | many | TRBV4-2 | ASSHSRELF
TRBJ2-2 | . | TRBV5-1 | ASAASGMNTGELF
TRBJ2-6 | many | TRBV6-5 | ASSTDRAGANVLT